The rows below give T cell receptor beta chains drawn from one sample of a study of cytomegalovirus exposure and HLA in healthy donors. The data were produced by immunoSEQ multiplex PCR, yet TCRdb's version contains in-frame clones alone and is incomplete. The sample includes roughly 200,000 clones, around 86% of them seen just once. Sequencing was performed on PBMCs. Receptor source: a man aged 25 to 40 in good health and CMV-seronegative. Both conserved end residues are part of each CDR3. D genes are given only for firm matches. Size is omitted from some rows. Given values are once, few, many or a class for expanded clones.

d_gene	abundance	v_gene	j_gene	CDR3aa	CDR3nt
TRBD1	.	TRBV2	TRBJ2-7	CASSEGTGSGEQYF	TGTGCCAGCAGTGAAGGGACAGGGTCTGGGGAGCAGTACTTC
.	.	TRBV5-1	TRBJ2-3	CASSLGQSQDTQYF	TGCGCCAGCAGCTTGGGACAGTCTCAGGATACGCAGTATTTT
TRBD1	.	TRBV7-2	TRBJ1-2	CASSLPKRQGAHGYTF	TGTGCCAGCAGCTTACCGAAACGACAGGGGGCGCATGGCTACACCTTC
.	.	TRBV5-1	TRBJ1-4	CASSFGRRVGSNYNEKLFF	TGCGCCAGCAGCTTCGGCAGGAGGGTTGGAAGCAACTATAATGAAAAACTGTTTTTT
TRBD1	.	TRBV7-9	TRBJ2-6	CASSPDRAAGANVLTF	TGTGCCAGCAGCCCGGACAGGGCCGCTGGGGCCAACGTCCTGACTTTC
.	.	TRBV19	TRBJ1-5	CASSQQGKQPQHF	TGTGCCAGTAGCCAACAGGGTAAGCAGCCCCAGCATTTT
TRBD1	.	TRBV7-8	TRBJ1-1	CASSRDRDTEAFF	TGTGCCAGCAGCAGGGACAGGGACACTGAAGCTTTCTTT
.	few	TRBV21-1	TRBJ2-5	CASSKGHPGGETQYF	TGTGCCAGCAGCAAAGGACACCCAGGGGGTGAGACCCAGTACTTC
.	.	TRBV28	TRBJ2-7	CASRGMGRPSYEQYF	TGTGCCAGTAGAGGGATGGGCAGGCCTTCCTACGAGCAGTACTTC
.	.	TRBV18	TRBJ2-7	CASSPESSSNYEQYF	TGTGCCAGCTCACCCGAGTCTAGCAGTAACTACGAGCAGTACTTC
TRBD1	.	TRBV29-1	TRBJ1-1	CSATGGQDEAFF	TGCAGCGCCACAGGCGGACAGGACGAAGCTTTCTTT
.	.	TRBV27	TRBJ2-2	CASSSLLGRPFNTGELFF	TGTGCCAGCAGCTCTCTGCTCGGCAGGCCCTTTAACACCGGGGAGCTGTTTTTT
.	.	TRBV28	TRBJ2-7	CASSPPLTSSYEQYF	TGTGCCAGCAGTCCTCCCCTCACGAGCTCCTACGAGCAGTACTTC
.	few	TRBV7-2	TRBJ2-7	CASSFGLSYEQYF	TGTGCCAGCAGCTTCGGACTCTCCTACGAGCAGTACTTC
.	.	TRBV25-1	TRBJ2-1	CASSENTNEQFF	TGTGCCAGCAGTGAAAACACCAATGAGCAGTTCTTC
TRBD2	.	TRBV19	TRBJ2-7	CASSTSSGGKNEQYF	TGTGCCAGTAGTACCTCTAGCGGGGGGAAGAACGAGCAGTACTTC
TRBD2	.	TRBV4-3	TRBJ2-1	CASSQDQRGEQFF	TGCGCCAGCAGCCAAGATCAGCGGGGTGAGCAGTTCTTC
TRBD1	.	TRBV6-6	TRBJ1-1	CASGLPQGASTEAFF	TGTGCCAGCGGACTACCACAGGGGGCGAGTACTGAAGCTTTCTTT
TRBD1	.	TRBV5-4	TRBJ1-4	CARKDDRAGVEKLFF	TGTGCCAGGAAGGACGACAGGGCCGGAGTTGAAAAACTGTTTTTT
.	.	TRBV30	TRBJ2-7	CAWSLVATGSYEQYF	TGTGCCTGGAGTTTGGTTGCTACGGGGAGCTACGAGCAGTACTTC
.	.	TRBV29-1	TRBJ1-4	CSVRAGGDEKLFF	TGCAGCGTCCGAGCGGGTGGGGATGAAAAACTGTTTTTT
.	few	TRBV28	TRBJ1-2	CASRGGAGGYTF	TGTGCCAGCAGAGGGGGGGCGGGTGGCTACACCTTC